Listed here are 24 T cell receptor beta chains from one sample, sequenced in a study of response to subunit inactivated influenza vaccine. TCRdb re-derived calls from the RT-PCR reads in MiXCR, one entry per CDR3 protein. This table holds about 540,000 distinct CDR3 sequences, around a quarter found once. These data also formed part of another study, on T cells expressing NK-cell markers. That report adds: Scientists made TCR beta cDNA using 5'RACE template switching with UMIs.

The sequencing here drew on CD4+ T cells sorted from PBMCs, taken about 12 days after vaccination. Receptors were obtained from a man aged 45 to 65 who received an inactivated influenza vaccine.

This clonotype was seen repeatedly, ten times or more. The chain has TRBV7-8 and TRBJ2-1; D is possibly TRBD1 or TRBD2 (5 bases each). The germline CDR1 and CDR2 sequences are SGHVS and FQNEAQ. V shed 3 bases and J shed 0 bases, with 12 bases lying between them. The CDR3 has 16 amino acids. DNA of the CDR3: TGTGCCAGCAGCTTCGGGGCTACCAGCTCCTACAATGAGCAGTTCTTC. It codes for CASSFGATSSYNEQFF.

At least ten counts were recorded for this clonotype. The chain has TRBV20-1 and TRBJ2-7; D is perhaps TRBD2 (6 bases). Trimming took off 3 bases at V and 6 bases at J, with 18 bases between the two ends. From germline, CDR1 is DFQATT and CDR2 SNEGSKA (reference sequence). There are 14 residues in the CDR3. CDR3 sequence: CSASRTGVISEQYF. The CDR3, as DNA: TGCAGTGCTAGTCGAACGGGAGTTATCAGCGAGCAGTACTTC.

V is TRBV5-1 and J is TRBJ2-3, with 7 bases matching TRBD2. Germline V lookup: CDR1 SGHRS, CDR2 YFSETQ. V lost 0 bases and J lost 2; bases outside the gene matches: 6. This CDR3 comprises 16 residues. DNA for the CDR3: TGCGCCAGCAGCTTGGGCTCTAGCGGAAACACAGATACGCAGTATTTT. Protein product: CASSLGSSGNTDTQYF.

This sequence joins TRBV7-2 and TRBJ2-1, with D perhaps matching TRBD1 (5 bases). Trimming removed 2 bases from V and 8 bases from J, with 13 bases in between. The length of the CDR3 is 14 residues. The V gene's germline CDR1 is SGHTA and CDR2 FQGNSA. DNA of the CDR3: TGTGCCAGCAGCTTAAGACAGCCTTGGTATGAGCAGTTCTTC. It is translated as CASSLRQPWYEQFF.

There are a few counts of this clonotype. This chain links TRBV6-2 or TRBV6-3 with TRBJ2-5; D might be TRBD1 (5 bases). This CDR3 comprises 13 residues. The V gene lost 7 bases and the J gene lost 5 bases, with 14 bases spanning the gap. Per germline, CDR1 MNHEY and CDR2 SVGEGT. Here the CDR3 DNA reads TGTGCCAGCACCCAAGACAGAAGGGAGACCCAGTACTTC. Protein product: CASTQDRRETQYF.

This clonotype has a handful of counts. The V and J genes are TRBV27 and TRBJ2-2; 10 bases are shared with TRBD2. This CDR3 has 20 amino acids. With V trimmed by 2 bases and J by 6 bases, 18 bases remained unmatched. The germline V gene encodes CDR1 MNHEY and CDR2 SMNVEV (reference sequence). The CDR3 DNA is TGTGCCAGCAGTTTAAGTCTAATCCCCCTAGCGGGAGTGGACGCCGGGGAGCTGTTTTTT. This codes for CASSLSLIPLAGVDAGELFF.

This clonotype came up a few times. This chain uses TRBV15 with TRBJ2-5; D not certain. V was pared by 6 bases and J by 5 bases, with 13 bases between. Germline CDR1 and CDR2: LNHNV and YYDKDF (reference sequence). The CDR3 is 13 amino acids. CDR3 loop: CATSYGTPETQYF. The CDR3 DNA follows: TGTGCCACCAGTTATGGAACCCCGGAGACCCAGTACTTC.

The J gene is TRBJ2-1, the V gene TRBV5-6; a weak D match, TRBD1 (6 bases). Trimming cost V 4 bases and J 0 bases, with 14 bases left between them. The CDR3 runs to 16 residues. Germline CDR1 SGHDT, CDR2 YYEEEE. DNA for the CDR3: TGTGCCAGCAGCACCACGGTCAGGGGCTCCTACAATGAGCAGTTCTTC. This translates into CASSTTVRGSYNEQFF. The whole variable domain, remainder taken from reference TRBV5-6 and TRBJ2-1, is DAGVTQSPTHLIKTRGQQVTLRCSPKSGHDTVSWYQQALGQGPQFIFQYYEEEERQRGNFPDRFSGHQFPNYSSELNVNALLLGDSALYLCASSTTVRGSYNEQFFGPGTRLTVL.

The genes are TRBV10-3 and TRBJ2-3; D remains ambiguous. Germline V gene data show CDR1 as ENHRY and CDR2 as SYGVKD. V gave up 5 bases and J gave up 0 bases, with 12 bases separating them. This CDR3 contains 15 residues. The CDR3 DNA reads TGTGCCATCAGTATGGACCCTGGGAGCACAGATACGCAGTATTTT. This codes for CAISMDPGSTDTQYF.

This clonotype occurred many times. V and J are TRBV12-3 or TRBV12-4 and TRBJ1-1; 7 bases are a match to TRBD1. The V segment lost 6 bases and the J segment 3 bases; nucleotides outside the gene matches: 4. The CDR3 contains 13 residues. The CDR3 DNA follows: TGTGCCAGCAGCCGCACAGGGGACACTGAAGCTTTCTTT. Amino acid sequence: CASSRTGDTEAFF.

This clonotype turned up a few times. The genes are TRBV28 and TRBJ2-3, with 7 bases fitting TRBD1. This CDR3 is built from 14 residues. J lost 2 bases, V lost 2 bases, and 1 base had no gene match. CDR1 is MDHEN and CDR2 is SYDVKM in the germline V gene. Here the CDR3 DNA reads TGTGCCAGCAGTTTAAGGGGGCTCACAGATACGCAGTATTTT. It translates to CASSLRGLTDTQYF.

This clonotype occurred a few times. An end of the junction differs from the germline gene, which may be a read error. The genes are TRBV7-2 and TRBJ2-3; 7 bases align to TRBD2. The CDR3 runs 12 residues. Germline CDR1 is SGHTA and CDR2 is FQGNSA. This CDR3 is CASSLVGRPPNF. Written as DNA, the CDR3 is TGTGCCAGCAGCTTAGTCGGGAGGCCTCCAAATTTT.

The chain employs TRBV30 and TRBJ2-3; no reliable D call. Germline CDR1 reads GTSNPN; CDR2 reads SVGIG (reference sequence). Trimming removed 2 bases at V and 2 bases at J, with 8 bases between. CDR3 length: 13 amino acids. The CDR3 DNA follows: TGTGCCTGGAGTAGAAGGAACACAGATACGCAGTATTTT. Its translation is CAWSRRNTDTQYF.

The chain is built from TRBV7-2 and TRBJ1-3, with D tentatively TRBD1 (5 bases). This CDR3 region has 15 residues. CDR1 is SGHTA and CDR2 is FQGNSA in the germline V gene. V lost 1 base and J 2 bases, leaving 9 bases between the germline ends. CDR3 coding DNA: TGTGCCAGCAGCTTAGGCGCAGGGACTGGAAACACCATATATTTT. It is translated as CASSLGAGTGNTIYF.

The V call is TRBV6-5, the J call TRBJ2-6; D is unclear. The length of the CDR3 is 17 residues. Trimming removed 2 bases at V and 4 bases at J, with 15 bases between. Germline values: CDR1 MNHEY, CDR2 SVGAGI. In DNA, the CDR3 is TGTGCCAGCAGTTACACTGAGGCGGTTCCAGGGGCCAACGTCCTGACTTTC. Amino acid sequence: CASSYTEAVPGANVLTF.

This clonotype was detected only a few times. The rearrangement joins TRBV24-1 to TRBJ2-1; a possible D gene is TRBD2 (5 bases). Per the germline V gene, CDR1 is KGHDR and CDR2 is SFDVKD. Trimming pared 3 bases from V and 5 bases from J, leaving 13 bases between. The CDR3 runs 15 residues. The CDR3 DNA follows: TGTGCCACCAGTGATCGGCAGCGGAGCGACAATGAGCAGTTCTTC. Protein sequence: CATSDRQRSDNEQFF.

The J gene is TRBJ1-5, the V gene TRBV12-3 or TRBV12-4, with D perhaps matching TRBD1 (6 bases). The CDR3 covers 14 residues. V lost 5 bases and J lost 6, with 14 bases in between. Written as DNA, the CDR3 is TGTGCCAGCAGTGTCAGACAGGCTGGTCAGCCCCAGCATTTT. This codes for CASSVRQAGQPQHF.

J is TRBJ2-2 and V is TRBV7-9, with a possible D match to TRBD1 (6 bases). The V end lost 6 bases, the J end lost 3 bases, and 11 bases lay between the germline ends. Germline V gene lookup returns CDR1 SEHNR and CDR2 FQNEAQ (reference sequence). The CDR3 consists of 14 residues. Written as DNA, the CDR3 is TGTGCCAGCAGAGATACAGGGTACACCGGGGAGCTGTTTTTT. Protein: CASRDTGYTGELFF. The variable domain in full, completed from reference TRBV7-9 and TRBJ2-2, reads DTGVSQNPRHKITKRGQNVTFRCDPISEHNRLYWYRQTLGQGPEFLTYFQNEAQLEKSRLLSDRFSAERPKGSFSTLEIQRTEQGDSAMYLCASRDTGYTGELFFGEGSRLTVL.

This clonotype has just one count. This chain joins TRBV20-1 and TRBJ2-3, with 7 bases matching TRBD2. Trimming at V came to 3 bases and at J to 4 bases, leaving 7 bases not matched to a gene. The CDR3 sequence is 14 residues long. From germline, CDR1 is DFQATT and CDR2 SNEGSKA (reference sequence). CDR3 coding DNA: TGCAGTGCTAGCGGGAGGCCCCTCCCAGATACGCAGTATTTT. Translating gives CSASGRPLPDTQYF.

This clonotype was counted a few times. This chain connects TRBV5-1 to TRBJ2-1; 9 nucleotides match TRBD2. The length of the CDR3 is 15 residues. CDR1 and CDR2 (germline): SGHRS, YFSETQ. V gave up 0 bases and J gave up 7 bases; unmatched junction bases: 5. The CDR3 DNA sequence: TGCGCCAGCAGCTTGGTAGCGGGAGTTGTTAATGAGCAGTTCTTC. The encoded protein is CASSLVAGVVNEQFF. Together with reference TRBV5-1 and TRBJ2-1, the CDR3 gives the full variable domain: KAGVTQTPRYLIKTRGQQVTLSCSPISGHRSVSWYQQTPGQGLQFLFEYFSETQRNKGNFPGRFSGRQFSNSRSEMNVSTLELGDSALYLCASSLVAGVVNEQFFGPGTRLTVL.

At least ten counts were recorded for this clonotype. This CDR3 is CASSQVQLRWSPGELFF. CDR3 coding DNA: TGTGCCAGCAGCCAAGTTCAACTTAGGTGGAGTCCCGGGGAGCTGTTTTTT. This sequence joins TRBV3-1 and TRBJ2-2; the D is unclear. The V gene's germline CDR1 is LGHDT and CDR2 YNNKEL (reference sequence). The V and J ends lost 1 base and 6 bases respectively, with 18 bases between them. The CDR3 loop spans 17 amino acids.

The chain links TRBV3-1 to TRBJ2-2, with TRBD2 as a possible D gene (6 bases). This CDR3 region has 14 residues. V lost 2 bases and J lost 5, with 9 bases in between. The V gene's germline CDR1 is LGHDT and CDR2 YNNKEL (reference sequence). The CDR3 region is CASSQSGRTGELFF. CDR3 nucleotide sequence: TGTGCCAGCAGCCAAAGCGGGCGGACCGGGGAGCTGTTTTTT. Based on the CDR3 plus reference TRBV3-1 and TRBJ2-2, the full variable domain is DTAVSQTPKYLVTQMGNDKSIKCEQNLGHDTMYWYKQDSKKFLKIMFSYNNKELIINETVPNRFSPKSPDKAHLNLHINSLELGDSAVYFCASSQSGRTGELFFGEGSRLTVL.

The chain uses TRBV2 and TRBJ2-1; D is undetermined. The CDR3 is made up of 14 amino acids. Germline CDR1 is SNHLY and CDR2 is FYNNEI. V was trimmed by 7 bases and J by 0 bases, leaving 10 bases between them. The CDR3: CASTNYISYNEQFF. For the CDR3, the DNA is TGTGCCAGCACCAACTATATCTCCTACAATGAGCAGTTCTTC. Variable domain in full (rest from reference TRBV2 and TRBJ2-1): EPEVTQTPSHQVTQMGQEVILRCVPISNHLYFYWYRQILGQKVEFLVSFYNNEISEKSEIFDDQFSVERPDGSNFTLKIRSTKLEDSAMYFCASTNYISYNEQFFGPGTRLTVL.

CDR3 loop: CASSFRDRVDNQPQHF. DNA for the CDR3: TGTGCCAGCAGCTTCCGGGACAGGGTCGATAATCAGCCCCAGCATTTT. The J gene is TRBJ1-5, the V gene TRBV5-5, with 9 nucleotides matching TRBD1. With 2 bases clipped from V and 4 bases from J, the junction kept 7 bases outside the gene matches. The CDR3 has 16 residues. Germline CDR1 is SGHKS and CDR2 is YYEKEE (reference sequence).